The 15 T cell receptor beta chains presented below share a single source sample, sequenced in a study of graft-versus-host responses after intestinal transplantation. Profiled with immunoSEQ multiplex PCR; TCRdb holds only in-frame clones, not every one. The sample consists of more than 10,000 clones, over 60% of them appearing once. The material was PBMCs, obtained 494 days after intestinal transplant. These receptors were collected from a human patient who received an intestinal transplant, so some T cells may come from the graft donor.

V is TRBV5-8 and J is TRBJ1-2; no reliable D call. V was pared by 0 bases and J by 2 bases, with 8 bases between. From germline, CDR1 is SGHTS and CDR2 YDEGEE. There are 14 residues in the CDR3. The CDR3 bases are TGTGCCAGCAGCTTGGCTACACAAAACTATGGCTACACCTTC. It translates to CASSLATQNYGYTF. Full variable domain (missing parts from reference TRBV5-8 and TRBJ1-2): EAGVTQSPTHLIKTRGQQATLRCSPISGHTSVYWYQQALGLGLQFLLWYDEGEERNRGNFPPRFSGRQFPNYSSELNVNALELEDSALYLCASSLATQNYGYTFGSGTRLTVV.

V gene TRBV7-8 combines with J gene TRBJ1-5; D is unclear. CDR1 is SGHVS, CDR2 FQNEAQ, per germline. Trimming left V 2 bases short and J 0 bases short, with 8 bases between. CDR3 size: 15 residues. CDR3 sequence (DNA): TGTGCCAGCAGCTTACGAGGGAATAGCAATCAGCCCCAGCATTTT. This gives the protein CASSLRGNSNQPQHF.

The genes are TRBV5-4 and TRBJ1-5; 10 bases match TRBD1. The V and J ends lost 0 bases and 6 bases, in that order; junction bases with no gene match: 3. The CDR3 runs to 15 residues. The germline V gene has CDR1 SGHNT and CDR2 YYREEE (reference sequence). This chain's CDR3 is CASSLGQGAGQPQHF. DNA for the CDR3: TGTGCCAGCAGCTTGGGACAGGGGGCCGGTCAGCCCCAGCATTTT.

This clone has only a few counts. CDR3 protein: CASSSPIGDGSSPLHF. The CDR3 DNA reads as TGTGCCAGCAGTTCCCCGATTGGGGATGGGAGTTCACCCCTCCACTTT. V and J are TRBV6-5 and TRBJ1-6; D is unclear. Germline lookup yields CDR1 MNHEY and CDR2 SVGAGI. The V end was cut by 4 bases, the J end by 9 bases, with 19 bases between. The CDR3 has 16 amino acids.

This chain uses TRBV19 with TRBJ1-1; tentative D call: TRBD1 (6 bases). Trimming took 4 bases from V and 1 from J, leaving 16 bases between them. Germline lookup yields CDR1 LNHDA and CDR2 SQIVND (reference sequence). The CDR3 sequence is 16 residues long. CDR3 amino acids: CASSTQTGWGNTEAFF. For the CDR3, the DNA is TGTGCCAGTAGTACACAAACAGGGTGGGGGAACACTGAAGCTTTCTTT.

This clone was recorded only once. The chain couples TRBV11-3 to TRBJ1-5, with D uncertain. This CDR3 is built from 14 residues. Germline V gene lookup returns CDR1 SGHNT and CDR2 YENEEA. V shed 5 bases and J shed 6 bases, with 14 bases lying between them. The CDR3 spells CASSPDPRGQPQHF. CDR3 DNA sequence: TGTGCCAGCAGCCCCGACCCCCGGGGTCAGCCCCAGCATTTT.

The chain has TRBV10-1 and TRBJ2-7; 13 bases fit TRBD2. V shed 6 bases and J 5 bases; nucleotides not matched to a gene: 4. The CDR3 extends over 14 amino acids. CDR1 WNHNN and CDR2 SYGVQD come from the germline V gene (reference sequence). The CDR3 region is CASSRGLAGDEQYF. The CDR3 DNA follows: TGCGCCAGCAGCCGAGGACTAGCGGGAGACGAGCAGTACTTC.

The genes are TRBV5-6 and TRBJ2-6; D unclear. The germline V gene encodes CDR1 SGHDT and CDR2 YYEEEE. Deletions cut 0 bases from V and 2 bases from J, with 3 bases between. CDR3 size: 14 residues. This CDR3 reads CASSLVAGANVLTF. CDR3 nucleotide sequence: TGTGCCAGCAGCTTGGTAGCTGGGGCCAACGTCCTGACTTTC.

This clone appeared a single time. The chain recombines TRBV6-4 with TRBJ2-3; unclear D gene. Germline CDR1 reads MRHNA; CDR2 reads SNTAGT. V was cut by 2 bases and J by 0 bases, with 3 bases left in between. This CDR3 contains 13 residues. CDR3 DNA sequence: TGTGCCAGCAGTGACAAGAGCACAGATACGCAGTATTTT. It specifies CASSDKSTDTQYF.

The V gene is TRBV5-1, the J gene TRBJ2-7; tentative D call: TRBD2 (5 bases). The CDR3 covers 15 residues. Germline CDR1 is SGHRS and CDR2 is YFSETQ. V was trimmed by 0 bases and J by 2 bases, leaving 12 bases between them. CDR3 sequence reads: CASSLGHRDTYEQYF. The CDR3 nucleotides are TGCGCCAGCAGCTTGGGACACCGGGATACCTACGAGCAGTACTTC. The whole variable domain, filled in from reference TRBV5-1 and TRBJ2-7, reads KAGVTQTPRYLIKTRGQQVTLSCSPISGHRSVSWYQQTPGQGLQFLFEYFSETQRNKGNFPGRFSGRQFSNSRSEMNVSTLELGDSALYLCASSLGHRDTYEQYFGPGTRLTVT.

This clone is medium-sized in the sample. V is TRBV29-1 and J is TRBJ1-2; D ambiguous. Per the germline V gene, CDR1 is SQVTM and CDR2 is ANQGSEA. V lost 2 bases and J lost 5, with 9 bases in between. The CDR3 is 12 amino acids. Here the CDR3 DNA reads TGCAGCGTTGAACCCCTTGGTTATGGCTACACCTTC. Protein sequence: CSVEPLGYGYTF.

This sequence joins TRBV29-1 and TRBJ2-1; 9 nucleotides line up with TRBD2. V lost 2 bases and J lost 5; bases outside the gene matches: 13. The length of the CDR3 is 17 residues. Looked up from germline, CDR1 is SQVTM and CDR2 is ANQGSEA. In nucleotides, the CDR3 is TGCAGCGTTGAATTCCGCGGACTAGCGAGACTCCACAATGAGCAGTTCTTC. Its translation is CSVEFRGLARLHNEQFF.

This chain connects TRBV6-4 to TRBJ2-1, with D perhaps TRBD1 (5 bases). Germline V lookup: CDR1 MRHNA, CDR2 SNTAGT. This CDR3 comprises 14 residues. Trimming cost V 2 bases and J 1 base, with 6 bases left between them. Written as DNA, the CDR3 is TGTGCCAGCAGTGACGGACAATCCTACAATGAGCAGTTCTTC. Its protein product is CASSDGQSYNEQFF.

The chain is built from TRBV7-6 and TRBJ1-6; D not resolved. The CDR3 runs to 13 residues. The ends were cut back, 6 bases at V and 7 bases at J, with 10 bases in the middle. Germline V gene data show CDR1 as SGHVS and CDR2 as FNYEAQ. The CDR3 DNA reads TGTGCCAGCAGTCAGCGACGGAATTCACCCCTCCACTTT. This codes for CASSQRRNSPLHF.

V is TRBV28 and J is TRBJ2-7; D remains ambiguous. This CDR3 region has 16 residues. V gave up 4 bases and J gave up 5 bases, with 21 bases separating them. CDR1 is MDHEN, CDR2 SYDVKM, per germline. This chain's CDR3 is CASSSQAVSALDEQYF. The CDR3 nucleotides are TGTGCCAGCAGTTCCCAAGCTGTTTCTGCATTGGACGAGCAGTACTTC.